A single sample gave rise to the 31 T cell receptor beta chains below, sequenced in a study of T cells in Graves' hyperthyroidism and ophthalmopathy. Amplified TCR beta CDR3 regions came from RNA transcripts. The HTBI set primed first-round TCR CDR3 RT-PCR. TCRdb recomputed calls from the multiplex PCR reads with MiXCR, one row per CDR3 protein. The data contain around 600,000 distinct CDR3 sequences, more than 13% of them singletons. Material: blood. The receptors derive from a woman between 18 and 29 years old with Graves' ophthalmopathy.

CDR3 in DNA: TGTGCCAGCAGTTTAGACCAGGACAGTTGGGAGCAGTACTTC. Translated, it gives CASSLDQDSWEQYF. The V gene is TRBV12-3 or TRBV12-4, the J gene TRBJ2-7; weak D call: TRBD1 (6 bases). The CDR3 consists of 14 residues. The germline V and J ends were trimmed by 1 base and 7 bases, with 14 bases remaining between them.

This clonotype has ten or more counts. The chain couples TRBV20-1 to TRBJ2-7, with unresolved D. The CDR3 consists of 14 residues. Per the germline V gene, CDR1 is DFQATT and CDR2 is SNEGSKA (reference sequence). The CDR3 loop is CSSRGGVLGYEQYF. CDR3 DNA sequence: TGCAGCTCAAGAGGCGGAGTCTTGGGCTACGAGCAGTACTTC.

This clonotype was observed a handful of times. The chain combines TRBV14 with TRBJ1-2; D is undetermined. This CDR3 is built from 13 residues. Germline values: CDR1 SGHDN, CDR2 FVKESK. The V end was cut by 1 base, the J end by 1 base, with 4 bases between. The CDR3 DNA sequence: TGTGCCAGCAGCCAAGTTGTTAACTATGGCTACACCTTC. It yields the protein CASSQVVNYGYTF.

Ten or more counts support this clonotype. The chain carries TRBV12-3 or TRBV12-4 and TRBJ1-2; the D is unclear. V lost 7 bases and J 2 bases, leaving 14 bases between the germline ends. The CDR3 loop spans 14 amino acids. In DNA form, the CDR3 reads TGTGCCAGCACCCGACAAGAAGGGAACTATGGCTACACCTTC. This codes for CASTRQEGNYGYTF.

This chain links TRBV7-9 with TRBJ2-3; the D gene is possibly TRBD2 (5 bases). Germline lookup yields CDR1 SEHNR and CDR2 FQNEAQ (reference sequence). The CDR3 is 14 residues long. Trimming removed 2 bases at V and 1 base at J, with 7 bases between. The CDR3 region is CASSLIGGTDTQYF. DNA of the CDR3: TGTGCCAGCAGCTTAATCGGGGGCACAGATACGCAGTATTTT.

The sample holds many counts of this clonotype. This rearrangement joins TRBV6-1 to TRBJ1-4; TRBD1 agrees at 8 bases. Germline-derived CDR1 and CDR2 are MNHNS and SASEGT. The CDR3 sequence is 14 residues long. Trimming removed 6 bases from V and 8 bases from J; junction bases left unmatched: 8. Here the CDR3 reads CASRPGQAAEKLFF. For the CDR3, the DNA is TGTGCCAGCAGGCCGGGACAGGCAGCCGAAAAACTGTTTTTT.

On this clonotype: A read error may account for a junction end that differs from germline. The rearrangement joins TRBV7-9 to TRBJ1-4; the D is unclear. The CDR3 contains 14 residues. Germline CDR1 and CDR2: SEHNR and FQNEAQ (reference sequence). The CDR3, as DNA: TGTGCCAGCAGCTTAGCGGCGGGGAATGAAAAACTGGTTTTT. It encodes CASSLAAGNEKLVF.

The V and J genes are TRBV11-3 and TRBJ2-4; 10 bases fit TRBD1. With 4 bases clipped from V and 7 bases from J, the junction kept 7 bases outside the gene matches. Germline V gene lookup returns CDR1 SGHNT and CDR2 YENEEA. The CDR3 is 15 amino acids. The CDR3 nucleotides are TGTGCCAGCAGCTCAATCAGGACAGGGGGTAACATTCAGTACTTC. Protein sequence: CASSSIRTGGNIQYF. The full variable domain, in which reference TRBV11-3 and TRBJ2-4 provide the parts outside the CDR3, is EAGVVQSPRYKIIEKKQPVAFWCNPISGHNTLYWYLQNLGQGPELLIRYENEEAVDDSQLPKDRFSAERLKGVDSTLKIQPAELGDSAVYLCASSSIRTGGNIQYFGAGTRLSVL.

This clonotype came up many times. The chain uses TRBV7-9 and TRBJ2-1; TRBD2 matches at 8 bases. Per germline, CDR1 SEHNR and CDR2 FQNEAQ (reference sequence). This CDR3 region has 15 residues. With 0 bases clipped from V and 6 bases from J, the junction kept 4 bases outside the gene matches. The CDR3 bases are TGTGCCAGCAGCTTAGCTAGCGGGGCGGGCAATGAGCAGTTCTTC. This encodes CASSLASGAGNEQFF.

J is TRBJ1-2 and V is TRBV4-1; D gene uncertain. CDR1 and CDR2 (germline): MGHRA, YSYEKL. Deletions cut 1 base from V and 0 bases from J, with 6 bases between. The CDR3 is 14 amino acids. Here the CDR3 reads CASSQVNANYGYTF. As DNA, the CDR3 is TGCGCCAGCAGCCAAGTCAACGCTAACTATGGCTACACCTTC.

This clonotype has ten or more counts. The chain employs TRBV11-2 and TRBJ1-6; a weak D match, TRBD1 (5 bases). The germline V gene encodes CDR1 SGHAT and CDR2 FQNNGV. V shed 2 bases and J shed 7 bases, with 18 bases lying between them. This CDR3 has 17 amino acids. As DNA, the CDR3 is TGTGCCAGCAGCTTAAGTGGTCGGGACGGAGGAAATTCACCCCTCCACTTT. It codes for CASSLSGRDGGNSPLHF.

The table lists this clonotype with many counts. The rearrangement joins TRBV12-3 or TRBV12-4 to TRBJ2-3; D possibly corresponds to TRBD1 (5 bases). V was cut by 0 bases and J by 2 bases, with 12 bases left in between. This CDR3 has 16 amino acids. CDR3 residues: CASSLAGLGLTDTQYF. The CDR3, as DNA: TGTGCCAGCAGTTTAGCAGGCCTGGGGCTCACAGATACGCAGTATTTT.

This chain links TRBV19 with TRBJ2-3; TRBD1 agrees at 7 bases. Germline assignment: CDR1 LNHDA and CDR2 SQIVND (reference sequence). J was trimmed by 2 bases and V by 5 bases; bases with no gene match: 7. The CDR3 contains 15 residues. CDR3 region: CASSPSTGVTDTQYF. DNA of the CDR3: TGTGCCAGTAGTCCGTCTACAGGGGTCACAGATACGCAGTATTTT.

There are many counts of this clonotype. The chain joins TRBV28 to TRBJ2-1, with 11 bases aligning to TRBD1. Trimming removed 3 bases from V and 6 bases from J; junction bases left unmatched: 4. Germline values: CDR1 MDHEN, CDR2 SYDVKM. The CDR3 spans 15 residues. CDR3 sequence (DNA): TGTGCCAGCAGTTTTGGCGGGACAGGGGGCAATGAGCAGTTCTTC. Residues: CASSFGGTGGNEQFF.

This clonotype was counted ten times or more. The genes are TRBV12-3 or TRBV12-4 and TRBJ1-1; perhaps TRBD1 as D (5 bases). The CDR3 has 13 amino acids. V was shortened by 6 bases and J by 4 bases, with 12 bases between the two germline ends. This CDR3 reads CASSLMGLTEAFF. DNA of the CDR3: TGTGCCAGCAGCCTCATGGGGCTCACTGAAGCTTTCTTT.

The V and J genes are TRBV4-3 and TRBJ2-1; 8 nucleotides agree with TRBD1. The trim removed 0 bases at V and 4 bases at J, leaving 2 bases unmatched. The germline V gene has CDR1 LGHNA and CDR2 YSLEER. The length of the CDR3 is 15 residues. Written as DNA, the CDR3 is TGCGCCAGCAGCCAAGATCGGACAGGGTACAATGAGCAGTTCTTC. This translates into CASSQDRTGYNEQFF.

This clonotype was seen many times. This chain joins TRBV7-3 and TRBJ2-3; 12 bases are a match to TRBD2. The ends lost 4 bases at V and 2 bases at J; junction bases unmatched: 4. The V gene's germline CDR1 is SGHTA and CDR2 FQGTGA. The CDR3 extends over 16 amino acids. CDR3 nucleotides: TGTGCCAGCAGCTCCGGGACTAGCGGGCTCACAGATACGCAGTATTTT. Amino acids: CASSSGTSGLTDTQYF.

This clonotype was detected many times. The CDR3 is CAWSVGGGDAFF. Here the CDR3 DNA reads TGTGCCTGGAGTGTAGGAGGGGGCGACGCTTTCTTT. The genes are TRBV30 and TRBJ1-1; 7 bases are a match to TRBD1. Germline V gene lookup returns CDR1 GTSNPN and CDR2 SVGIG (reference sequence). This CDR3 has 12 residues. J gave up 11 bases and V 0 bases, and 6 bases lay outside the gene matches.

This clonotype was seen ten or more times. The chain has TRBV18 and TRBJ2-3, with D possibly TRBD2 on 6 matching bases. Germline V gives CDR1 KGHSH, CDR2 LQKENI. Trimming removed 2 bases at V and 1 base at J, with 10 bases between. The CDR3 has 15 amino acids. This CDR3 reads CASSPLTRGTDTQYF. CDR3 coding DNA: TGTGCCAGCTCACCATTGACTAGAGGCACAGATACGCAGTATTTT.

J is TRBJ2-7 and V is TRBV7-8; D might be TRBD1 or TRBD2, each matching 5 bases. Trimming pared 2 bases from V and 4 bases from J, leaving 18 bases between. CDR3 length equals 16 residues. Germline V gives CDR1 SGHVS, CDR2 FQNEAQ. As DNA, the CDR3 is TGTGCCAGCAGCTTATCCGGGCGCCCGGGACGATACGAGCAGTACTTC. The encoded protein is CASSLSGRPGRYEQYF.

The table lists this clonotype with a few counts. The chain carries TRBV7-2 and TRBJ2-5, with D maybe TRBD2 (6 bases). There are 14 residues in the CDR3. Germline V CDR1 and CDR2: SGHTA, FQGNSA. V dropped 4 bases and J dropped 7 bases, with 16 bases sitting between them. The CDR3 DNA sequence: TGTGCCAGCAGCTGGGACCCCGGGGGTGGGACCCAGTACTTC. Its translation is CASSWDPGGGTQYF.

Of note for this clonotype: Since a much larger clone is just one base distant, this may be a read error. This chain joins TRBV3-1 and TRBJ2-1, with TRBD2 matching 9 bases. This CDR3 region has 17 residues. Germline V gene data show CDR1 as LGHDT and CDR2 as YNNKEL (reference sequence). CDR3 sequence: CASSHRRGTSRNNEQLF. The CDR3 DNA reads TGTGCCAGCAGCCACCGGCGGGGGACTAGCAGAAACAATGAGCAGCTCTTC.

This clonotype was detected only a few times. V usage is TRBV27 and J usage is TRBJ2-1; D assignment may be TRBD1 or TRBD2 (5 bases each). CDR3 size: 13 residues. V was clipped by 8 bases and J by 4 bases, with 12 bases between them. CDR1 is MNHEY and CDR2 is SMNVEV in the germline V gene (reference sequence). CDR3 loop: CASLPGPYNEQFF. CDR3 DNA sequence: TGTGCCAGCTTACCGGGACCTTACAATGAGCAGTTCTTC.

This clonotype was observed at least ten times. The rearrangement links TRBV20-1 to TRBJ2-7, with D perhaps matching TRBD1 (6 bases). The germline gives CDR1 DFQATT, CDR2 SNEGSKA (reference sequence). This CDR3 has 13 residues. V was pared by 4 bases and J by 4 bases, with 14 bases between. This chain's CDR3 is CSATRDTGYEQYF. In nucleotides, the CDR3 is TGCAGTGCTACTAGGGACACGGGATACGAGCAGTACTTC.

V and J are TRBV28 and TRBJ1-2; TRBD1 is a possible D gene (5 bases). Germline V gives CDR1 MDHEN, CDR2 SYDVKM. This CDR3 region has 15 residues. Trimming removed 4 bases at V and 4 bases at J, with 16 bases between. The CDR3 reads CASSSDGGGPYGYTF. DNA for the CDR3: TGTGCCAGCAGTTCTGATGGGGGAGGGCCCTATGGCTACACCTTC.

Comment on this clonotype: A much more abundant neighbour one base away suggests this may be a read error. The rearrangement joins TRBV2 to TRBJ1-5, with D possibly matching TRBD1 (5 bases). Germline CDR1 SNHLY, CDR2 FYNNEI. The CDR3 runs to 13 residues. Written as DNA, the CDR3 is TGTACCAGCAGTGGGGACAGCAATCAGCCCCAGCATTTT. Protein product: CTSSGDSNQPQHF.

This clonotype was recorded at least ten times. The chain joins TRBV20-1 to TRBJ2-1; D not certain. The germline V gene encodes CDR1 DFQATT and CDR2 SNEGSKA (reference sequence). This CDR3 contains 16 residues. Trimming left V 0 bases short and J 0 bases short, with 12 bases between. The DNA of the CDR3 is TGCAGTGCTAGAGATGCCCGACATTCCTCCTACAATGAGCAGTTCTTC. Translated, it gives CSARDARHSSYNEQFF.

This clonotype was recorded at least ten times. The chain uses TRBV2 and TRBJ1-1; 8 nucleotides match TRBD1. The CDR3 extends over 16 amino acids. With V trimmed by 4 bases and J by 1 base, 8 bases remained unmatched. In germline, CDR1 is SNHLY, CDR2 FYNNEI. The CDR3 spells CASSAGQGLANTEAFF. The DNA for the CDR3 is TGTGCCAGCAGTGCCGGACAGGGTCTAGCGAACACTGAAGCTTTCTTT.

This clonotype was found many times. This chain uses TRBV20-1 with TRBJ2-2; 10 bases are shared with TRBD2. Unmatched junction bases numbered 6, after V lost 5 bases and J lost 6 bases. This CDR3 contains 14 residues. Per germline, CDR1 DFQATT and CDR2 SNEGSKA (reference sequence). The CDR3: CSAPSGSGSGELFF. The CDR3 DNA reads TGCAGTGCTCCTAGCGGGAGTGGCTCCGGGGAGCTGTTTTTT.

This clonotype was found a few times. The V and J genes are TRBV4-1 and TRBJ2-7; TRBD1 might be the D (5 bases). CDR3 size: 14 residues. Between the trimmed V and J ends, which lost 1 base and 3 bases, there was a span of 10 bases. CDR1 and CDR2 from the germline V gene are MGHRA and YSYEKL. The CDR3 nucleotides are TGCGCCAGCAGCCAAGTGCAGACAGACTACGAGCAGTACTTC. It encodes CASSQVQTDYEQYF.

This clonotype appeared many times. This chain uses TRBV3-1 with TRBJ1-6; D perhaps matches TRBD1 (6 bases). V lost 6 bases and J lost 10, with 10 bases in between. This CDR3 region has 12 residues. Germline V CDR1 and CDR2: LGHDT, YNNKEL (reference sequence). CDR3 amino acids: CASRQGRSPLHF. As DNA, the CDR3 is TGTGCCAGCAGACAGGGTCGATCACCCCTCCACTTT.